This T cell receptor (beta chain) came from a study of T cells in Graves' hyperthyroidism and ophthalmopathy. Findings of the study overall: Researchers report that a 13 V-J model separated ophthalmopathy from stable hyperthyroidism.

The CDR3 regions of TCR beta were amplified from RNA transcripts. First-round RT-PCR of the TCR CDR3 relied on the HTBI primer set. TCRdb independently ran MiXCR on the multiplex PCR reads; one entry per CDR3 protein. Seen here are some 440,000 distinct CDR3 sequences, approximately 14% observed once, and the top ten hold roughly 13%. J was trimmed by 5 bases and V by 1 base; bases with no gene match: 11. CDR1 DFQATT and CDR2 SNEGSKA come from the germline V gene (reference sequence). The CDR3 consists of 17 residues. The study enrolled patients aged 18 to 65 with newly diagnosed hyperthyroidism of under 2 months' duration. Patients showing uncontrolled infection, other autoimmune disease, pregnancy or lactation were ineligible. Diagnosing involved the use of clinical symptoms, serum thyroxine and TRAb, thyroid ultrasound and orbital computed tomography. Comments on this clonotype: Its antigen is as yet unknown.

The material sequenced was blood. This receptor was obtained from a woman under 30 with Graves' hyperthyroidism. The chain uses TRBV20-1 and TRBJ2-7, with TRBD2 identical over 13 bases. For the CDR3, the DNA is TGCAGTGCTAGAGGATCGACTAGCGGGGGGCCGGTGGACGAGCAGTACTTC. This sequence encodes CSARGSTSGGPVDEQYF.